This T cell receptor (beta chain) emerged from a study of blood T cell repertoires in COVID-19. Trimming removed 6 bases from V and 5 bases from J; junction bases left unmatched: 14. The CDR3 contains 17 residues. Germline V gene lookup returns CDR1 ENHRY and CDR2 SYGVKD. Measured with immunoSEQ multiplex PCR; TCRdb has only the in-frame clones, and not every one. The sample carries roughly 410,000 clones, 89% recorded once. The receptor was isolated from a woman aged 40 to 55 with COVID-19, enrolled during active disease. Sequencing was done on a sample of peripheral blood. V and J are TRBV10-3 and TRBJ2-1; TRBD1 matches at 9 bases. CDR3 region: CAISLSHPGQGHNEQFF. CDR3 coding DNA: TGTGCCATCAGCCTTTCACACCCGGGACAGGGACACAATGAGCAGTTCTTC.